This T cell receptor (beta chain) was captured in a study of regulatory T cells in long-lasting Graves disease. Broader study findings: Only peripheral blood was studied, not thyroid tissue. There were preferences for TRBV28, TRBJ1-2 and TRBJ2-5 in persistent disease. Persistent Graves' patients showed a TCR diversity that was lower than that of newly diagnosed ones. Persistent patients shared more public clonotypes (about 2,900) than new patients (about 1,000).

The time point denotes: newly diagnosed GD, antithyroid drugs for less than 3 months. Construction of the TCR library relied on RNA isolated from PBMCs. With regard to this clonotype: Its antigen is as yet unknown.

This CDR3 contains 10 residues. Germline V gene sequence: CDR1 GTSNPN, CDR2 SVGIG (reference sequence). V lost 7 bases to trimming and J lost 12 bases; unmatched junction nucleotides: 6. With iRepertoire HTBI primers and Arm-PCR of CDR3 regions, TCR beta libraries were built. A single record per CDR3 protein comes from TCRdb applying MiXCR to the multiplex PCR reads. The sample has some 560,000 distinct CDR3 sequences; about 16% are singletons. These data also formed part of another study, on T cells in Graves' hyperthyroidism and ophthalmopathy.

This receptor was obtained from a woman aged 40 to 65 with Graves disease. The genes are TRBV30 and TRBJ2-1, with 7 bases identical to TRBD2. Sequences were derived from peripheral blood mononuclear cells (PBMCs), sampled at new diagnosis, from a patient treated with antithyroid drugs. CDR3 residues: CASDGGGQFF. CDR3 in DNA: TGTGCCTCGGACGGCGGGGGGCAGTTCTTC. The full variable domain, in which reference TRBV30 and TRBJ2-1 provide the parts outside the CDR3, is SQTIHQWPATLVQPVGSPLSLECTVEGTSNPNLYWYRQAAGRGLQLLFYSVGIGQISSEVPQNLSASRPQDRQFILSSKKLLLSDSGFYLCASDGGGQFFGPGTRLTVL.